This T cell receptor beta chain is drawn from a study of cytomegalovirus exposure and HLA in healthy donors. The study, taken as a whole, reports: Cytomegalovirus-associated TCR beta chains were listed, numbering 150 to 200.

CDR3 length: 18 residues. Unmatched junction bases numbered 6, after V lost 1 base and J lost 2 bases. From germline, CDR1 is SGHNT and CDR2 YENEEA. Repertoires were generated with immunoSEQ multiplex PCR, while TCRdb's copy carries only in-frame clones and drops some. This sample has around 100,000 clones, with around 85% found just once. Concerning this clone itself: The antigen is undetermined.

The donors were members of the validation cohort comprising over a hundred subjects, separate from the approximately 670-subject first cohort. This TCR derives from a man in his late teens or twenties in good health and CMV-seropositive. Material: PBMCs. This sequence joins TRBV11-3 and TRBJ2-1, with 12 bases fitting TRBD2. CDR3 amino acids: CASSLGLAGAAAYNEQFF. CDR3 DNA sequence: TGTGCCAGCAGCTTAGGACTAGCGGGAGCGGCGGCCTACAATGAGCAGTTCTTC. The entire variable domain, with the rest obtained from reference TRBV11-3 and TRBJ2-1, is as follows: EAGVVQSPRYKIIEKKQPVAFWCNPISGHNTLYWYLQNLGQGPELLIRYENEEAVDDSQLPKDRFSAERLKGVDSTLKIQPAELGDSAVYLCASSLGLAGAAAYNEQFFGPGTRLTVL.